This TCR beta chain appears in the sequencing data of a study of T cell responses to AZD1222 COVID-19 vaccine. Study-wide points: Epitopes outside B.1.351 and B.1.1.7 mutated regions reportedly drew nearly half of spike TCRs.

To note about this clone: Its antigen is undetermined.

The data were produced by immunoSEQ multiplex PCR, yet TCRdb's version contains in-frame clones alone and is incomplete. Among 110,000 or so clones, more than 70% were seen once, and the ten largest hold about 6.8%. The sequencing here drew on peripheral blood, taken 28 days after the second AZD1222 dose. The TCR was taken from an adult who received the AZD1222 COVID-19 vaccine.

DNA of the CDR3: TGTGCCAGTAGTTCTGCAGGGGTTTTTTCACCCCTCCACTTT. Translated: CASSSAGVFSPLHF. This chain uses TRBV19 with TRBJ1-6, with D perhaps matching TRBD1 (6 bases). CDR3 length equals 14 residues. The V gene lost 5 bases and the J gene lost 9 bases, with 14 bases spanning the gap. CDR1 and CDR2 from the germline V gene are LNHDA and SQIVND (reference sequence).